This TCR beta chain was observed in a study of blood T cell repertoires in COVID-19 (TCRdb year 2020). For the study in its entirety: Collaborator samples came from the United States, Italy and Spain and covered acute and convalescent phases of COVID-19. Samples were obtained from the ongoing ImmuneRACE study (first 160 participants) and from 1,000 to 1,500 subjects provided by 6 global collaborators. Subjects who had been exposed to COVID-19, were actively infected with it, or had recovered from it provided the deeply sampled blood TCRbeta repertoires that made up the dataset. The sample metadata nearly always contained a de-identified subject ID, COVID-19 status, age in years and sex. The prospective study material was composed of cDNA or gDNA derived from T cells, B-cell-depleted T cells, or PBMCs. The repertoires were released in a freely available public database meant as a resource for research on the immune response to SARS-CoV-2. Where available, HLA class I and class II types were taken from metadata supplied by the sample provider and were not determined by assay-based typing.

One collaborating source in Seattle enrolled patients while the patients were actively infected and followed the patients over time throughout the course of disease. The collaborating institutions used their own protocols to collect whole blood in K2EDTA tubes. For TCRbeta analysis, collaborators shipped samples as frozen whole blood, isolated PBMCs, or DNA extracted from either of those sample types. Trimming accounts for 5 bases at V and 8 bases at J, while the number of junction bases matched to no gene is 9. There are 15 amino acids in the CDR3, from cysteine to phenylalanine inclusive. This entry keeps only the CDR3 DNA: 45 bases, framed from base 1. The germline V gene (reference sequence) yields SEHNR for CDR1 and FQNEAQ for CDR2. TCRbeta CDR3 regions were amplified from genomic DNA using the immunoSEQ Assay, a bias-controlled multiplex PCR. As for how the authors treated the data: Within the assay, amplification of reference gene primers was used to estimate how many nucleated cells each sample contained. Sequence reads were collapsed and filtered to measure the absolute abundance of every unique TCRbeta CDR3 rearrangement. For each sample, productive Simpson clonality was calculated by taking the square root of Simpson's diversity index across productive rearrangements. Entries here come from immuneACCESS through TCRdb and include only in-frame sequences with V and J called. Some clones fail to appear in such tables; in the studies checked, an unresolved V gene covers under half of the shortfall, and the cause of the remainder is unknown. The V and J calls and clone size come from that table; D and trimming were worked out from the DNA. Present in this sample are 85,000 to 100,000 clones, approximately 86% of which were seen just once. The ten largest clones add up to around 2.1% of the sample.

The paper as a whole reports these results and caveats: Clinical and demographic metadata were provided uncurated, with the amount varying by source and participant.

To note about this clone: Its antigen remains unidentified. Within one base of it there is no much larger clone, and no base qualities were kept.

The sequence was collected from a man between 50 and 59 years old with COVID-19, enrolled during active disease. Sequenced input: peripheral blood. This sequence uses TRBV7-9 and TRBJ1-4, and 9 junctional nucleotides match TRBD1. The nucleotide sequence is TGTGCCAGCAGCGAACGGACAGGGGCAATGGAAAAACTGTTTTTT. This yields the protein CASSERTGAMEKLFF.